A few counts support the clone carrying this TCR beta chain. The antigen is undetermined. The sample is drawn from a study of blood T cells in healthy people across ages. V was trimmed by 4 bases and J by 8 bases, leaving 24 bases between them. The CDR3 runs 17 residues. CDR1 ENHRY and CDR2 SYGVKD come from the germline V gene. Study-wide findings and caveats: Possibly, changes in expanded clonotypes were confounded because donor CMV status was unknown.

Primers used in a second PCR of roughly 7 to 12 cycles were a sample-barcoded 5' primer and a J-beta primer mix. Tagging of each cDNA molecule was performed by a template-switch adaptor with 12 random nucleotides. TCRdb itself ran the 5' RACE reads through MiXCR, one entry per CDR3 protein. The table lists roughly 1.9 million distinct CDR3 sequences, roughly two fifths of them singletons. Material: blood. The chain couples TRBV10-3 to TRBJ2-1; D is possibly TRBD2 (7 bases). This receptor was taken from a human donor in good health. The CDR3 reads CAISAEVAGAVGDEQFF. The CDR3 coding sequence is TGTGCCATCAGTGCAGAGGTGGCGGGGGCGGTCGGAGATGAGCAGTTCTTC.